The 22 T cell receptor beta chains below all came from one sample that was sequenced in a study of control samples from healthy donors and cancer patients. Using immunoSEQ multiplex PCR, the repertoire was profiled, and TCRdb retains in-frame clones only, with some absent. The table includes approximately 140,000 clones, about nine tenths detected once. The sequenced sample was blood. Receptors were obtained from a man aged 30 to 45 in good health.

The V and J genes are TRBV6-6 and TRBJ2-2, with 10 positions matching TRBD2. The ends lost 10 bases at V and 6 bases at J; junction bases unmatched: 8. The CDR3 spans 14 residues. Germline CDR1 and CDR2: MNHNY and SVGAGI (reference sequence). CDR3 bases: TGTGCCAACAGAGCGGGAGGGCTGGCCGGGGAGCTGTTTTTT. Encoded protein: CANRAGGLAGELFF.

This chain links TRBV14 with TRBJ2-5; TRBD2 matches 10 bases. J lost 2 bases, V lost 8 bases, and 20 bases had no gene match. Germline loops: CDR1 SGHDN, CDR2 FVKESK. The CDR3 spans 19 residues. The CDR3, as DNA: TGTGCCAGCGGCCCTTTCCCTAGCGGGAGTACCATCCGGCAAGAGACCCAGTACTTC. It yields the protein CASGPFPSGSTIRQETQYF.

The sample holds a few counts of this clone. The V and J genes are TRBV6-4 and TRBJ2-1; TRBD2 matches at 12 bases. Per germline, CDR1 MRHNA and CDR2 SNTAGT. V lost 10 bases to trimming and J lost 6 bases; unmatched junction nucleotides: 7. The CDR3 spans 14 residues. The CDR3 spells CATSLAGGSNEQFF. In DNA, the CDR3 is TGTGCCACCTCACTAGCGGGAGGCTCCAATGAGCAGTTCTTC.

V is TRBV7-2 and J is TRBJ1-1; 7 bases line up with TRBD1. The V gene end was trimmed by 5 bases and the J gene end by 6 bases; junction bases not matched to a gene: 12. Germline CDR1 SGHTA, CDR2 FQGNSA. CDR3 length equals 15 residues. CDR3 amino acids: CASSEGGAWGAEAFF. In DNA, the CDR3 is TGTGCCAGCAGCGAAGGGGGCGCTTGGGGCGCTGAAGCTTTCTTT.

V is TRBV28 and J is TRBJ1-6; TRBD1 agrees at 8 bases. Germline V gives CDR1 MDHEN, CDR2 SYDVKM. Trimming at V came to 2 bases and at J to 9 bases, leaving 9 bases not matched to a gene. This CDR3 has 16 amino acids. This CDR3 is CASSLPGGKGASPLHF. The CDR3 DNA follows: TGTGCCAGCAGTTTACCAGGGGGCAAGGGGGCTTCACCCCTCCACTTT.

The chain carries TRBV29-1 and TRBJ2-7, with 9 bases that match TRBD2. J gave up 6 bases and V 4 bases, and 7 bases lay outside the gene matches. The CDR3 has 13 residues. Germline loops: CDR1 SQVTM, CDR2 ANQGSEA. CDR3 coding DNA: TGCAGCGTTGTAGTGCGGGAGGGCCGCGAGCAGTACTTC. Residues: CSVVVREGREQYF.

The chain is built from TRBV28 and TRBJ1-2, with 8 bases that match TRBD1. This CDR3 is 15 amino acids long. Trimming removed 4 bases from V and 8 bases from J; junction bases left unmatched: 12. Germline CDR1 is MDHEN and CDR2 is SYDVKM. The CDR3 coding sequence is TGTGCCAGCAGTTCACCTGGACAGGGAGGTGAGGGCTACACCTTC. Translation gives CASSSPGQGGEGYTF.

V and J are TRBV21-1 and TRBJ2-6. TRBV21-1 constitutes a pseudogene. CDR3 length equals 15 residues. For the CDR3, the DNA is TGTGCCAGCAGCAAAGAAGGGTCTGGGGCCAACGTCCTGACTTTC. Translating it yields CASSKEGSGANVLTF.

The genes are TRBV28 and TRBJ1-2, with 7 bases that match TRBD1. This CDR3 contains 14 residues. Germline CDR1 and CDR2: MDHEN and SYDVKM. Losses at the gene ends were 7 bases for V and 8 bases for J; bases not matched to a gene: 13. CDR3: CASNPSMNRGGYTF. CDR3 DNA: TGTGCCAGCAATCCTTCTATGAACAGGGGAGGCTACACCTTC.

The DNA for the CDR3 is TGTGCCAGCAGTTTTTGGTCCTCCTCCACAGATACGCAGTATTTT. Its translation: CASSFWSSSTDTQYF. This rearrangement joins TRBV28 to TRBJ2-3, with D unclear. The CDR3 is 15 residues long. V was clipped by 3 bases and J by 2 bases, with 12 bases between them. Per germline, CDR1 MDHEN and CDR2 SYDVKM.

The CDR3: CAISESGPRDNQPQHF. The CDR3 DNA is TGTGCCATCAGTGAGTCGGGTCCTAGGGATAATCAGCCCCAGCATTTT. This sequence joins TRBV10-3 and TRBJ1-5, with D unclear. The V gene's germline CDR1 is ENHRY and CDR2 SYGVKD. The CDR3 has 16 amino acids. V gave up 0 bases and J gave up 4 bases, with 13 bases separating them.

J is TRBJ1-2 and V is TRBV30; TRBD1 matches at 8 bases. The CDR3 has 16 amino acids. Germline values: CDR1 GTSNPN, CDR2 SVGIG (reference sequence). V shed 0 bases and J 2 bases; nucleotides not matched to a gene: 8. The CDR3 protein is CAWSVTWGQENYGYTF. The DNA for the CDR3 is TGTGCCTGGAGTGTTACCTGGGGACAGGAGAACTATGGCTACACCTTC.

This chain uses TRBV5-4 with TRBJ2-2; 8 nucleotides align to TRBD2. Looked up from germline, CDR1 is SGHNT and CDR2 is YYREEE (reference sequence). Unmatched junction bases numbered 4, after V lost 3 bases and J lost 6 bases. This CDR3 has 14 amino acids. CDR3: CASSSAGVSGELFF. The DNA for the CDR3 is TGTGCCAGCAGCTCAGCGGGAGTCTCCGGGGAGCTGTTTTTT. Supplemented by reference TRBV5-4 and TRBJ2-2, the full variable domain reads ETGVTQSPTHLIKTRGQQVTLRCSSQSGHNTVSWYQQALGQGPQFIFQYYREEENGRGNFPPRFSGLQFPNYSSELNVNALELDDSALYLCASSSAGVSGELFFGEGSRLTVL.

The CDR3 here is CASRPVGSNSPLHF. The CDR3 DNA is TGTGCCAGCAGACCCGTGGGTTCTAATTCACCCCTCCACTTT. J is TRBJ1-6 and V is TRBV27; no reliable D call. V was pared by 6 bases and J by 6 bases, with 12 bases between. This CDR3 contains 14 residues. The germline V gene encodes CDR1 MNHEY and CDR2 SMNVEV (reference sequence).

A single count supports this clone. The rearrangement uses TRBV27 and TRBJ2-7, with D possibly matching TRBD2 (5 bases). The V end lost 0 bases, the J end lost 2 bases, and 23 bases lay between the germline ends. The CDR3 sequence is 19 residues long. Germline CDR1 MNHEY, CDR2 SMNVEV (reference sequence). The CDR3, as DNA: TGTGCCAGCAGTTTATCCTCGTCATCGAGAGCGGTATTTACCTACGAGCAGTACTTC. As protein: CASSLSSSSRAVFTYEQYF.

This chain links TRBV29-1 with TRBJ2-5, with D hard to call. Germline lookup yields CDR1 SQVTM and CDR2 ANQGSEA. V was trimmed by 6 bases and J by 5 bases, leaving 4 bases between them. The CDR3 totals 9 residues. CDR3 in amino acids: CSVGETQYF. CDR3 DNA sequence: TGCAGCGTGGGGGAGACCCAGTACTTC. Supplemented by reference TRBV29-1 and TRBJ2-5, the full variable domain reads SAVISQKPSRDICQRGTSLTIQCQVDSQVTMMFWYRQQPGQSLTLIATANQGSEATYESGFVIDKFPISRPNLTFSTLTVSNMSPEDSSIYLCSVGETQYFGPGTRLLVL.

The chain combines TRBV10-1 with TRBJ2-1, with 10 bases fitting TRBD2. The CDR3 is made up of 21 amino acids. Germline CDR1 reads WNHNN; CDR2 reads SYGVQD (reference sequence). With V trimmed by 3 bases and J by 3 bases, 20 bases remained unmatched. This CDR3 is CASSEQELAGRERGVYNEQFF. The CDR3 region has the DNA TGCGCCAGCAGTGAACAAGAACTAGCGGGGAGGGAGAGGGGCGTCTACAATGAGCAGTTCTTC.

The chain employs TRBV28 and TRBJ2-3; a weak D match, TRBD2 (6 bases). The CDR3 spans 15 residues. The V gene lost 3 bases and the J gene lost 0 bases, with 10 bases spanning the gap. Per the germline V gene, CDR1 is MDHEN and CDR2 is SYDVKM. CDR3 residues: CASSLSSGSTDTQYF. The CDR3 DNA sequence: TGTGCCAGCAGTTTGAGTAGCGGCAGCACAGATACGCAGTATTTT.

The V and J genes are TRBV6-5 and TRBJ1-4; D not certain. The germline gives CDR1 MNHEY, CDR2 SVGAGI. V was cut by 6 bases and J by 0 bases, with 11 bases left in between. The CDR3 loop spans 15 amino acids. The CDR3 bases are TGTGCCAGCAGGAGGACGGGAACAACTAATGAAAAACTGTTTTTT. Its translation: CASRRTGTTNEKLFF.

The chain has TRBV4-3 and TRBJ2-4; 8 bases line up with TRBD2. V was pared by 0 bases and J by 7 bases, with 14 bases of the junction left unmatched. Germline assignment: CDR1 LGHNA and CDR2 YSLEER. The CDR3 runs to 18 residues. The CDR3 sequence: CASSQEKARVAGRNIQYF. In DNA, the CDR3 is TGCGCCAGCAGCCAAGAAAAAGCGAGGGTAGCGGGAAGGAACATTCAGTACTTC.

This chain connects TRBV28 to TRBJ2-1; 8 bases are shared with TRBD1. With V trimmed by 8 bases and J by 4 bases, 10 bases remained unmatched. The germline gives CDR1 MDHEN, CDR2 SYDVKM. The CDR3 consists of 15 residues. The CDR3 nucleotides read TGTGCCAGCTTGTCAGGGGGCAAAATATACAATGAGCAGTTCTTC. Its translation is CASLSGGKIYNEQFF.

The CDR3 DNA sequence: TGTGCCAGCAGTGTTGGCTTACAATCTAGCACAGATACGCAGTATTTT. It yields the protein CASSVGLQSSTDTQYF. The chain combines TRBV6-1 with TRBJ2-3; D unresolved. V was pared by 4 bases and J by 0 bases, with 14 bases between. The CDR3 covers 16 residues. The V gene's germline CDR1 is MNHNS and CDR2 SASEGT.